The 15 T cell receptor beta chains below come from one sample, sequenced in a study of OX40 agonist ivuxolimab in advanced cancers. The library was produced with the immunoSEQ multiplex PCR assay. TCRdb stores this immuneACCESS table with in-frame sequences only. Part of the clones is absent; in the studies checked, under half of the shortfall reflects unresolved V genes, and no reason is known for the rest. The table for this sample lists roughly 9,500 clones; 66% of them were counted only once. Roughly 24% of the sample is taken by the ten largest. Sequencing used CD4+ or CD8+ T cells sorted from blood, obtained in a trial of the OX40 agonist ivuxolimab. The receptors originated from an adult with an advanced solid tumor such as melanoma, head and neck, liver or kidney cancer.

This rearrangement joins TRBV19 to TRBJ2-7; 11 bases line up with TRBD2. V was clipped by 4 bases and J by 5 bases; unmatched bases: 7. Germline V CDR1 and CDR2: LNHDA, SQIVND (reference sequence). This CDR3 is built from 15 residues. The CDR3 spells CASSTTSGSLNEQYF. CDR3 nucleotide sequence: TGTGCCAGTAGTACTACTAGCGGGAGTTTAAACGAGCAGTACTTC. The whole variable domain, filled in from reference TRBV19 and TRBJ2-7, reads DGGITQSPKYLFRKEGQNVTLSCEQNLNHDAMYWYRQDPGQGLRLIYYSQIVNDFQKGDIAEGYSVSREKKESFPLTVTSAQKNPTAFYLCASSTTSGSLNEQYFGPGTRLTVT.

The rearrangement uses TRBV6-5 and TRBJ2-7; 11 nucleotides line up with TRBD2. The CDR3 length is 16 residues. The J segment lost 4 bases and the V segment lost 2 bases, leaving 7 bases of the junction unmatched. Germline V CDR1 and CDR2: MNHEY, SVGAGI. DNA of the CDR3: TGTGCCAGCAGTTACCCTCGACTAGCGGGGAGGTACGAGCAGTACTTC. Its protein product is CASSYPRLAGRYEQYF.

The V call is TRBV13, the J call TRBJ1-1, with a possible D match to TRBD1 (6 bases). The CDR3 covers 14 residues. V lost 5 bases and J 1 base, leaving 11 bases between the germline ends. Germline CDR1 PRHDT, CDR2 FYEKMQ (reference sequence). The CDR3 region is CASSKPDRNTEAFF. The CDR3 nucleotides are TGTGCCAGCAGCAAACCGGACAGGAACACTGAAGCTTTCTTT.

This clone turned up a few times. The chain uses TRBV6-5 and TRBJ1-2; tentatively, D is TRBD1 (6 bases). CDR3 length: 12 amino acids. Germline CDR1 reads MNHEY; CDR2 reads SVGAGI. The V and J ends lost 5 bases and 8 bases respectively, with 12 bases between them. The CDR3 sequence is CASSHRVEGYTF. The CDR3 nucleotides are TGTGCCAGCAGTCACAGGGTGGAGGGCTACACCTTC.

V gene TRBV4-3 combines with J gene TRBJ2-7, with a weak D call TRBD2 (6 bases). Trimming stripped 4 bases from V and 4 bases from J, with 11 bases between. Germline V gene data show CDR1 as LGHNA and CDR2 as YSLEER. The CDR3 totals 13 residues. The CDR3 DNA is TGCGCCAGCAGCCCGGGACTTCTATACGAGCAGTACTTC. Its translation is CASSPGLLYEQYF.

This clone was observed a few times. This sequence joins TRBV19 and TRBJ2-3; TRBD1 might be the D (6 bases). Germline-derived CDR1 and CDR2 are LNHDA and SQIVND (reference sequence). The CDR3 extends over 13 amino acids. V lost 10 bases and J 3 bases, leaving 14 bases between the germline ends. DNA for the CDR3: TGTGCCACCGGGAACAGGGAAACAGATACGCAGTATTTT. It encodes CATGNRETDTQYF. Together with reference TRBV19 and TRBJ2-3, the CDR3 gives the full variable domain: DGGITQSPKYLFRKEGQNVTLSCEQNLNHDAMYWYRQDPGQGLRLIYYSQIVNDFQKGDIAEGYSVSREKKESFPLTVTSAQKNPTAFYLCATGNRETDTQYFGPGTRLTVL.

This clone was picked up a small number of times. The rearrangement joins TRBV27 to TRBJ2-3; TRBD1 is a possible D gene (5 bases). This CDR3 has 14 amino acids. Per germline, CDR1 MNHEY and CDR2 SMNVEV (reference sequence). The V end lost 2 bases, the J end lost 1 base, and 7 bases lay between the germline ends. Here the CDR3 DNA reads TGTGCCAGCAGTTTAATCAGGGGCACAGATACGCAGTATTTT. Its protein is CASSLIRGTDTQYF.

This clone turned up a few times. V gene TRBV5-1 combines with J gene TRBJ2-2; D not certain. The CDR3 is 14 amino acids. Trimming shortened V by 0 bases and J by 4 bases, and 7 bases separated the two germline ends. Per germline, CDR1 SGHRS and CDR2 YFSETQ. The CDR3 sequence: CASSLEWVTGELFF. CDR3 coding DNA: TGCGCCAGCAGCTTGGAGTGGGTCACCGGGGAGCTGTTTTTT.

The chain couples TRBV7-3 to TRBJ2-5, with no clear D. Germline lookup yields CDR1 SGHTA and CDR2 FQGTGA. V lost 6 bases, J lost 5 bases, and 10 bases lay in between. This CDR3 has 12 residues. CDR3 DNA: TGTGCCAGCAGTTCTAGTGGGGAGACCCAGTACTTC. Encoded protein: CASSSSGETQYF.

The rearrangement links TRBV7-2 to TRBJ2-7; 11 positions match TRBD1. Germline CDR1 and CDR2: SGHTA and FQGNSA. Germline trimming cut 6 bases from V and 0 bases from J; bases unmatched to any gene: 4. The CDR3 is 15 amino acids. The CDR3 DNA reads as TGTGCCAGCAGTACTGGGACAGGGGGCTCCTACGAGCAGTACTTC. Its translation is CASSTGTGGSYEQYF.

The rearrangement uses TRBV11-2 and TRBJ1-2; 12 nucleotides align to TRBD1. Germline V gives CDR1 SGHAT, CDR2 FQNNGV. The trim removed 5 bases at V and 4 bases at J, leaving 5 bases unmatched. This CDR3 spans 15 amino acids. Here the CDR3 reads CASSGDRGRVYGYTF. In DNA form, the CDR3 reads TGTGCCAGCAGCGGGGACAGGGGGCGCGTCTATGGCTACACCTTC.

As DNA, the CDR3 is TGTGCCAGCAGCCCCGACATGCTCCAAAACTACGAGCAGTACTTC. The encoded protein is CASSPDMLQNYEQYF. V usage is TRBV28 and J usage is TRBJ2-7; no clear D gene. CDR3 length: 15 amino acids. The V and J ends lost 6 bases and 3 bases respectively, with 18 bases between them. Germline V gene data show CDR1 as MDHEN and CDR2 as SYDVKM. Full variable domain (rest looked up from reference TRBV28 and TRBJ2-7): DVKVTQSSRYLVKRTGEKVFLECVQDMDHENMFWYRQDPGLGLRLIYFSYDVKMKEKGDIPEGYSVSREKKERFSLILESASTNQTSMYLCASSPDMLQNYEQYFGPGTRLTVT.

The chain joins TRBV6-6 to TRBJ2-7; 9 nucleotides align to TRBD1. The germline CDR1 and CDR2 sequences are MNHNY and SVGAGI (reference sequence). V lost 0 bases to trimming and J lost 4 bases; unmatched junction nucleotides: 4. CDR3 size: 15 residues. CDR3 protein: CASSYSGDRAYEQYF. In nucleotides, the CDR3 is TGTGCCAGCAGTTACTCAGGGGACAGGGCGTACGAGCAGTACTTC.

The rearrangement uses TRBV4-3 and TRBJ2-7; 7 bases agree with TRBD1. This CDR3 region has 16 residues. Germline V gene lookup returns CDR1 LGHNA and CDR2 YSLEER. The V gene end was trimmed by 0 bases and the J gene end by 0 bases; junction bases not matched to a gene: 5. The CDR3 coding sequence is TGCGCCAGCAGCCAAGATCACGGACAGGTCTCCTACGAGCAGTACTTC. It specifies CASSQDHGQVSYEQYF.

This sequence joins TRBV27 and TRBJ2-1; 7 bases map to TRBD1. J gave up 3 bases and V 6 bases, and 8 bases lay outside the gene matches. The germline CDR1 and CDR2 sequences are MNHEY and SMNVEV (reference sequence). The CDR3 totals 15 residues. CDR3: CASSVAGGDYNEQFF. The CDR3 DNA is TGTGCCAGCAGCGTAGCAGGGGGTGACTACAATGAGCAGTTCTTC.